These T cell receptor beta chains were read from a single sample in a study of cytomegalovirus exposure and HLA in healthy donors. Sequencing used immunoSEQ multiplex PCR; TCRdb keeps in-frame clones, though not all of them. The table records around 97,000 clones, roughly 80% of them present only once. The sequenced sample was PBMCs. The source is a man aged 50 to 59 in good health and CMV-seropositive. Both conserved end residues are part of each CDR3. The order of the fields is D gene, J gene, clone size, V gene, CDR3 protein, CDR3 DNA. The D gene is left open where the match is weak. For some rows the clone size is stated as once, few or many, or as a class when expanded; others skip it.

TRBD1,TRBJ1-1,-,TRBV6-5,CASSYRTGNTEAFF,TGTGCCAGCAGTTACCGGACAGGGAACACTGAAGCTTTCTTT
TRBD1,TRBJ2-1,once,TRBV7-2,CASSLAGGAYNEQFF,TGTGCCAGCAGCTTAGCAGGGGGCGCATATAATGAGCAGTTCTTC
TRBD2,TRBJ2-3,-,TRBV15,CATSRRAGGSTDTQYF,TGTGCCACCAGCAGAAGAGCGGGAGGTAGTACAGATACGCAGTATTTT
TRBD2,TRBJ2-1,-,TRBV5-4,CASSLAGGLAGNNEQFF,TGTGCCAGCAGCTTGGCTGGGGGACTAGCGGGAAACAATGAGCAGTTCTTC
-,TRBJ2-5,-,TRBV18,CASSPDQETQYF,TGTGCCAGCTCGCCGGACCAAGAGACCCAGTACTTC
TRBD1,TRBJ1-1,-,TRBV5-1,CASSQGQGGLAFF,TGCGCCAGCAGCCAGGGACAGGGAGGATTGGCTTTCTTT
-,TRBJ1-6,-,TRBV30,CAWSSWGSPLHF,TGTGCCTGGAGTTCGTGGGGCTCACCCCTCCACTTT
-,TRBJ1-2,-,TRBV6-1,CASSEEYGYTF,TGTGCCAGCAGTGAGGAGTATGGCTACACCTTC
-,TRBJ2-7,-,TRBV2,CASQVVHYEQYF,TGTGCCAGCCAGGTCGTTCACTACGAGCAGTACTTC
TRBD1,TRBJ2-1,-,TRBV6-1,CASSERGQGFFVQFF,TGTGCCAGCAGTGAGAGAGGACAGGGATTCTTTGTGCAGTTCTTC
-,TRBJ2-1,-,TRBV30,CAWSVSVEQFF,TGTGCCTGGAGTGTATCGGTTGAGCAGTTCTTC
-,TRBJ1-5,-,TRBV19,CASSKRTDSNQPQHF,TGTGCCAGTAGTAAAAGGACAGATAGCAATCAGCCCCAGCATTTT
-,TRBJ2-3,few,TRBV27,CASSVGWQGQFTDTQYF,TGTGCCAGCAGTGTCGGGTGGCAGGGTCAATTCACAGATACGCAGTATTTT
TRBD2,TRBJ2-1,-,TRBV10-3,CAISWTSGGTGNEQFF,TGTGCCATCAGTTGGACTAGCGGGGGTACGGGGAATGAGCAGTTCTTC
TRBD2,TRBJ2-7,few,TRBV5-1,CASSFGTSGSSSPYEQYF,TGCGCCAGCAGCTTCGGGACTAGCGGGAGTTCCAGCCCCTACGAGCAGTACTTC
-,TRBJ2-1,-,TRBV11-3,CASSRGDAGAGNEQFF,TGTGCCAGCAGCCGAGGGGACGCCGGGGCGGGAAATGAGCAGTTCTTC
TRBD1,TRBJ2-7,-,TRBV4-1,CASSQRNTGTGDTYEQYF,TGCGCCAGCAGCCAACGCAATACAGGGACAGGGGACACCTACGAGCAGTACTTC
-,TRBJ2-5,-,TRBV19,CASSIDGGSSTETQYF,TGTGCCAGTAGTATAGACGGGGGATCCTCGACAGAGACCCAGTACTTC
-,TRBJ2-7,-,TRBV7-2,CASSLAPKAGYEQYF,TGTGCCAGCAGCTTAGCCCCCAAAGCGGGCTACGAGCAGTACTTC
-,TRBJ2-3,once,TRBV7-3,CASSLSFPADTQYF,TGTGCCAGCAGCTTATCCTTCCCAGCAGATACGCAGTATTTT
-,TRBJ2-2,-,TRBV7-2,CASSLVSTGELFF,TGTGCCAGCAGCTTAGTGAGCACCGGGGAGCTGTTTTTT
-,TRBJ2-3,-,TRBV6-1,CASSEQVRGYDTQYF,TGTGCCAGCAGTGAACAGGTCAGGGGTTATGATACGCAGTATTTT
TRBD2,TRBJ2-7,-,TRBV27,CASSSGLVENPYF,TGTGCCAGCAGTTCCGGACTAGTTGAGAACCCGTACTTC
-,TRBJ1-4,-,TRBV10-3,CAISESPGIGEKLFF,TGTGCCATCAGTGAGTCGCCCGGGATAGGTGAAAAACTGTTTTTT
-,TRBJ2-1,-,TRBV11-3,CASSSRGYNEQFF,TGTGCCAGCAGCTCCCGCGGGTACAATGAGCAGTTCTTC
TRBD1,TRBJ2-1,-,TRBV27,CASSSLRQGADYNEQFF,TGTGCCAGCAGTTCTCTCCGACAGGGGGCGGACTACAATGAGCAGTTCTTC
TRBD1,TRBJ2-1,-,TRBV7-9,CASSVSGTGGNEQFF,TGTGCCAGCAGCGTATCCGGGACAGGGGGCAATGAGCAGTTCTTC
-,TRBJ2-3,-,TRBV4-1,CASSQGASTDTQYF,TGCGCCAGCAGCCAAGGGGCTAGCACAGATACGCAGTATTTT
-,TRBJ2-7,-,TRBV7-2,CASSLARLSEQYF,TGTGCCAGCAGCTTAGCACGGTTGTCCGAGCAGTACTTC
-,TRBJ2-7,-,TRBV28,CASSLLSYEQYF,TGTGCCAGCAGTTTACTGTCCTACGAGCAGTACTTC
TRBD1,TRBJ2-7,few,TRBV6-5,CASSQGQATYEQYF,TGTGCCAGCAGTCAAGGACAGGCTACCTACGAGCAGTACTTC
-,TRBJ1-2,-,TRBV6-5,CASSYSGGRYGYTF,TGTGCCAGCAGTTACTCCGGGGGACGCTATGGCTACACCTTC
-,TRBJ1-1,-,TRBV10-2,CASSEGQGPLNTEAFF,TGCGCCAGCAGTGAGGGGCAGGGGCCCCTGAACACTGAAGCTTTCTTT
-,TRBJ1-3,-,TRBV7-6,CASSSSRRGISGNTIYF,TGTGCCAGCAGCTCCTCCCGGAGGGGCATCTCTGGAAACACCATATATTTT
TRBD1,TRBJ1-4,-,TRBV5-5,CASSTQGAPRLGKLFF,TGTGCCAGCAGCACGCAGGGGGCTCCCCGATTGGGAAAACTGTTTTTT
-,TRBJ2-7,-,TRBV9,CASSVDIHHEQYF,TGTGCCAGCAGCGTAGACATCCACCACGAGCAGTACTTC
TRBD2,TRBJ2-3,-,TRBV7-6,CASSLALAGDGADTQYF,TGTGCCAGCAGCTTAGCCTTAGCGGGAGATGGGGCAGATACGCAGTATTTT
-,TRBJ2-5,many,TRBV6-1,CASTPEPQETQYF,TGTGCCAGCACTCCCGAGCCACAAGAGACCCAGTACTTC
-,TRBJ2-7,-,TRBV28,CASSLTPSVLTYEQYF,TGTGCCAGCAGTCTCACCCCCAGCGTCCTAACCTACGAGCAGTACTTC
-,TRBJ2-5,-,TRBV2,CASSEARLPQETQYF,TGTGCCAGCAGTGAAGCGCGGCTCCCGCAAGAGACCCAGTACTTC
TRBD1,TRBJ2-3,once,TRBV10-1,CASSPGTGPSTDTQYF,TGCGCCAGCAGCCCCGGGACAGGGCCTAGCACAGATACGCAGTATTTT
-,TRBJ2-3,-,TRBV2,CASSQRETGSDTQYF,TGTGCCAGCTCCCAACGGGAAACAGGGTCAGATACGCAGTATTTT
-,TRBJ2-2,-,TRBV6-1,CARSDSYTGELFF,TGTGCCAGAAGCGACAGTTACACCGGGGAGCTGTTTTTT
-,TRBJ1-1,-,TRBV5-1,CASSVGQNTEAFF,TGCGCCAGCAGCGTAGGACAGAACACTGAAGCTTTCTTT
TRBD2,TRBJ2-1,once,TRBV9,CASSSQRLAMFF,TGTGCCAGCAGCTCGCAGCGACTAGCGATGTTCTTC
-,TRBJ1-6,-,TRBV6-5,CASSYPGSNSPLHF,TGTGCCAGCAGTTACCCAGGTTCTAATTCACCCCTCCACTTT
TRBD2,TRBJ2-1,-,TRBV10-3,CAIRLAGGVNEQFF,TGTGCCATCAGACTAGCGGGAGGGGTCAATGAGCAGTTCTTC